These T cell receptor beta chains were read from a single sample in a study of T cell responses to AZD1222 COVID-19 vaccine. Using immunoSEQ multiplex PCR, the repertoire was profiled, and TCRdb retains in-frame clones only, with some absent. Counted here are more than 75,000 clones, about nine tenths occurring once; the ten biggest clones make up roughly 1.7%. The sample consisted of peripheral blood, taken on day 0 of AZD1222 vaccination. The receptor set was obtained from an adult in good health. The CDR3 runs from the conserved cysteine through the conserved F or W.

j_call v_call cdr3_aa
TRBJ2-7 TRBV28 CASSPDRERHEQYF
TRBJ1-5 TRBV7-3 CASSLMVNREGVNQPQHF
TRBJ1-4 TRBV2 CASSQGGVDEKLFF
TRBJ1-1 TRBV7-3 CASSLTSGGVGEAFF
TRBJ2-7 TRBV30 CAWSQRYEQYF
TRBJ1-4 TRBV5-3 CARSSRCGTPATNEKLFF
TRBJ1-2 TRBV7-9 CASRPGGDGYQGYTF
TRBJ2-2 TRBV7-3 CASSLIQLTGELFF
TRBJ1-1 TRBV28 CASSSHTEAFF
TRBJ2-7 TRBV12-3/TRBV12-4 CASRLTGGNEQYF
TRBJ2-1 TRBV6-6 CASSQDRVEQFF
TRBJ1-2 TRBV5-6 CASSPTGQGTLGYTF
TRBJ2-2 TRBV5-6 CASSLMGQMVTGELFF
TRBJ2-3 TRBV4-1 CASSQDHLAVFTDTQYF
TRBJ1-4 TRBV18 CASSPALGTNEKLFF
TRBJ1-4 TRBV10-3 CAISEGRYNEKLFF
TRBJ1-5 TRBV30 CACGGTQTYSNQPQHF
TRBJ2-1 TRBV19 CASESHSYNEQFF
TRBJ1-1 TRBV25-1 CASSETGGPAEAFF
TRBJ2-7 TRBV7-2 CASSLDRGFYEQYF
TRBJ1-6 TRBV7-2 CASSLLPGDSPLHF
TRBJ2-1 TRBV19 CASSSPLGLAGSYNEQFF
TRBJ2-1 TRBV27 CASSLRAGGPIHEQFF
TRBJ1-2 TRBV19 CASSIGDRKRDNYGYTF
TRBJ2-5 TRBV28 CASSLGQKETQYF
TRBJ1-6 TRBV18 CASSPGTGELSPLHF
TRBJ2-4 TRBV28 CASSLLAGNPLAKNIQYF
TRBJ1-5 TRBV3-1/TRBV3-2 CASSFRGDQPQHF
TRBJ1-1 TRBV6-5 CASSYGWGDTEAFF
TRBJ1-5 TRBV24-1 CATSPRRDSPYSNQPQHF
TRBJ2-7 TRBV6-2/TRBV6-3 CASSSPKAGAYEQYF
TRBJ2-7 TRBV19 CASSRPGDSSYEQYF
TRBJ1-1 TRBV23-1 CASSQSRGMTGSAEAFF
TRBJ2-7 TRBV11-2 CASSSQYEQYF
TRBJ2-2 TRBV12-5 CASGLITGTSTNTGELFF
TRBJ2-3 TRBV11-3 CASSLGGGSTDTQYF
TRBJ1-1 TRBV12-3/TRBV12-4 CASSRWGDTEAFF
TRBJ1-1 TRBV7-9 CASSPQGANTEAFF
TRBJ1-4 TRBV19 CASRGTGDEKLFF
TRBJ1-2 TRBV20-1 CSATGDYGYTF
TRBJ1-2 TRBV4-1 CASSQDPQGADGYTF
TRBJ1-3 TRBV12-3/TRBV12-4 CASSVGSGNTIYF
TRBJ1-2 TRBV29-1 CSVGRSGLSGYTF
TRBJ1-5 TRBV5-6 CASSLGTYSNQPQHF
TRBJ1-1 TRBV6-5 CASSYGDGDTEAFF
TRBJ1-2 TRBV6-4 CASSQDRGELLRGYTF
TRBJ2-1 TRBV13 CASSFGQGTVNEQFF
TRBJ2-7 TRBV6-4 CASHAEGEQYF
TRBJ1-1 TRBV6-6 CASSSYNTEAFF